What follows is one T cell receptor beta chain and its context. TCRdb's copy holds only in-frame clones and misses some; the assay was immunoSEQ multiplex PCR. The sample has around 16,000 clones, 85% to 90% seen once; the top ten hold around 13%. This entry is derived from a study of blood T cell repertoires in COVID-19. CDR1 and CDR2 from the germline V gene are MGHRA and YSYEKL. J gave up 0 bases and V 4 bases, and 16 bases lay outside the gene matches. This CDR3 spans 19 amino acids. The sample comprised peripheral blood. This rearrangement joins TRBV4-1 to TRBJ2-5, with 8 bases matching TRBD1. The source of this sequence is a human donor in a cohort sampled during active COVID-19. The CDR3 is CASSRTPPSGTGYQETQYF. CDR3 DNA sequence: TGCGCCAGCAGCCGCACTCCCCCTTCCGGGACAGGATACCAAGAGACCCAGTACTTC.